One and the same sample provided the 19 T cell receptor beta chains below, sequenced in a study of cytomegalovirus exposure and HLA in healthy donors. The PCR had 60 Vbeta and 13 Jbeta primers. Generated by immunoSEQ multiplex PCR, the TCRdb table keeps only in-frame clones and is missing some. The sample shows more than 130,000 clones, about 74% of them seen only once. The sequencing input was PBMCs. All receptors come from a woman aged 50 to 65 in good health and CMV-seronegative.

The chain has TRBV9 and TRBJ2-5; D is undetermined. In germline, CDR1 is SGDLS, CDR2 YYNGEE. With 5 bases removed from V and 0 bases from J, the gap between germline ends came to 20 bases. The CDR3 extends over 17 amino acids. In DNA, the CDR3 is TGTGCCAGCAGGTCAGGTAAGGCCGTGGGTTACCAAGAGACCCAGTACTTC. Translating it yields CASRSGKAVGYQETQYF.

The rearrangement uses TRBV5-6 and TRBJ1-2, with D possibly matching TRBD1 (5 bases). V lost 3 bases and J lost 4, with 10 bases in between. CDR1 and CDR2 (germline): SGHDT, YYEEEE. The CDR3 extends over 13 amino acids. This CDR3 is CASSWERGYGYTF. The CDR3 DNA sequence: TGTGCCAGCAGCTGGGAAAGGGGCTATGGCTACACCTTC.

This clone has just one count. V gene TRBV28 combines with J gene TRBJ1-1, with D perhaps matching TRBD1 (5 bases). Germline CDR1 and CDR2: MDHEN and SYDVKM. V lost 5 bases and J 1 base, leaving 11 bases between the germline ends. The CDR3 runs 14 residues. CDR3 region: CASSPLDRNTEAFF. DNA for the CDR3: TGTGCCAGCAGTCCCCTAGACAGGAACACTGAAGCTTTCTTT.

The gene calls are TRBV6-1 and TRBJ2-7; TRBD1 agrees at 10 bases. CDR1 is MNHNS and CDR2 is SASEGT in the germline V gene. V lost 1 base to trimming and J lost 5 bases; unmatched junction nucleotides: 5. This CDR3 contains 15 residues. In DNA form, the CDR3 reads TGTGCCAGCAGTGAAGGGACAGGGGGTTTGGACGAGCAGTACTTC. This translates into CASSEGTGGLDEQYF.

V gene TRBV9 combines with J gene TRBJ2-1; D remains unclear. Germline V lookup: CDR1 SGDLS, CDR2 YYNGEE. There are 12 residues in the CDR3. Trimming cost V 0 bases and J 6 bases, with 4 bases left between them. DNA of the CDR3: TGTGCCAGCAGCGTAGATATCAATGAGCAGTTCTTC. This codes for CASSVDINEQFF.

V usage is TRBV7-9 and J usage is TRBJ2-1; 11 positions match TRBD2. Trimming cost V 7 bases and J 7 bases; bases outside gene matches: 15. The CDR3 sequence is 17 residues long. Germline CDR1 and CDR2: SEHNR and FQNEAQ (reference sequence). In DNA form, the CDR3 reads TGTGCCAGCACCTCCTTCTCGTTAGCGGGGGGGCTTAATGAGCAGTTCTTC. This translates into CASTSFSLAGGLNEQFF.

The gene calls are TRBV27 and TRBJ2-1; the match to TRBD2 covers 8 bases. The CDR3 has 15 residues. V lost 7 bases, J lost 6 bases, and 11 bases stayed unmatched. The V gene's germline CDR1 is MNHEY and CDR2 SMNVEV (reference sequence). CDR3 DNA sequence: TGTGCCAGCACTCCCCGGGGGGGCCTCGCCAATGAGCAGTTCTTC. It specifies CASTPRGGLANEQFF.

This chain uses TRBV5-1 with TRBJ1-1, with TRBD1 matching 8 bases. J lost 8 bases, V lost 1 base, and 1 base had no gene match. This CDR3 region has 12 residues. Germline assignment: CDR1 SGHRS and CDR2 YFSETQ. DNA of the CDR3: TGCGCCAGCAGCTTGACAGGGGGAGAAGCTTTCTTT. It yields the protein CASSLTGGEAFF.

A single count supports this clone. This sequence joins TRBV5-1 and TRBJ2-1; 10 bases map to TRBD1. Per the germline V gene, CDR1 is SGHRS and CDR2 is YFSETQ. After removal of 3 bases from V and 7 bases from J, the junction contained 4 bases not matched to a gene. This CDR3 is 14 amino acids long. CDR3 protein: CASSYDRGQNEQFF. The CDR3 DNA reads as TGCGCCAGCAGCTACGACAGGGGGCAAAATGAGCAGTTCTTC. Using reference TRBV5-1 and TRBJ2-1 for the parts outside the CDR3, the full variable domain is KAGVTQTPRYLIKTRGQQVTLSCSPISGHRSVSWYQQTPGQGLQFLFEYFSETQRNKGNFPGRFSGRQFSNSRSEMNVSTLELGDSALYLCASSYDRGQNEQFFGPGTRLTVL.

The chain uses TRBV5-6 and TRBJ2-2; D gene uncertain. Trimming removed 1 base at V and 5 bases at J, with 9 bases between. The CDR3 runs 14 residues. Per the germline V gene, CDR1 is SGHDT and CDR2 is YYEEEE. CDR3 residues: CASSLYRHTGELFF. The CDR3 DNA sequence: TGTGCCAGCAGCTTGTACAGACATACCGGGGAGCTGTTTTTT.

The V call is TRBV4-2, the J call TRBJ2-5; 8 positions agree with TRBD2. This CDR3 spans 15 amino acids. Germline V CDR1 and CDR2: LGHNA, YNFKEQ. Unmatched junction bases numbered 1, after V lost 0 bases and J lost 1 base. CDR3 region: CASSQDRGGQETQYF. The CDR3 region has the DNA TGTGCCAGCAGCCAAGATCGGGGGGGCCAAGAGACCCAGTACTTC.

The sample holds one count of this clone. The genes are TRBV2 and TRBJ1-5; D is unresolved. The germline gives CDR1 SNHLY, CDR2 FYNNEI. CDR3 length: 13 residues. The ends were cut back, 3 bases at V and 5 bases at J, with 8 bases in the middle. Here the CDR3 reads CASSEERDQPQHF. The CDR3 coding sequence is TGTGCCAGCAGTGAGGAGAGGGATCAGCCCCAGCATTTT.

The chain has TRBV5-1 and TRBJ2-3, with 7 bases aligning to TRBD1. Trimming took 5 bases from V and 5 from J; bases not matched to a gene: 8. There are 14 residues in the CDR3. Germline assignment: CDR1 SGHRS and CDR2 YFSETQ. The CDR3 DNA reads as TGCGCCAGCAGGACAGGGCCCTCGGAAGATACGCAGTATTTT. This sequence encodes CASRTGPSEDTQYF.

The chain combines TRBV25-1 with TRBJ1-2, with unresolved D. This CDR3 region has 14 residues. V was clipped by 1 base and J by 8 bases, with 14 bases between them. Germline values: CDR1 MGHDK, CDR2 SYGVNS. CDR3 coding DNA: TGTGCCAGCAGTGAATTTTGGAGCCCCTCCGGCTACACCTTC. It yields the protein CASSEFWSPSGYTF.

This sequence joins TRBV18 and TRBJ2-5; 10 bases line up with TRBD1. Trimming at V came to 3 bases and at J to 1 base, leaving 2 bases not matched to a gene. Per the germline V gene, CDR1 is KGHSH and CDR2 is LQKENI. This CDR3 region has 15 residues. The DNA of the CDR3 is TGTGCCAGCTCACCGGGACAGGGGATCCAAGAGACCCAGTACTTC. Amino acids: CASSPGQGIQETQYF.

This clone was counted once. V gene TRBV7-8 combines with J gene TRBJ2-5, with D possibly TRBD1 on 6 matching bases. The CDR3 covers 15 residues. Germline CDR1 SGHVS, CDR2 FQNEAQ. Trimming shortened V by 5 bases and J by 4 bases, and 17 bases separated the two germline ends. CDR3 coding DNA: TGTGCCAGCAGCCCCGCAGGGGTCCGGGGAGAGACCCAGTACTTC. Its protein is CASSPAGVRGETQYF.

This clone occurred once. In DNA form, the CDR3 reads TGTGCCAGCAGCGGGCCCATCGACGATCAGCCCCAGCATTTT. This codes for CASSGPIDDQPQHF. The chain couples TRBV7-9 to TRBJ1-5, with no clear D. The CDR3 runs 14 residues. V lost 5 bases to trimming and J lost 5 bases, with 13 bases between them. In germline, CDR1 is SEHNR, CDR2 FQNEAQ (reference sequence).

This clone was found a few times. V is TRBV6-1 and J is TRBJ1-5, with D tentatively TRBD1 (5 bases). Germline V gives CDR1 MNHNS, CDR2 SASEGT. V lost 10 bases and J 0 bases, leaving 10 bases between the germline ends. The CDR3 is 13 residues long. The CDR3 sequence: CATVDSSNQPQHF. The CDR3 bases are TGTGCCACTGTCGACAGTAGCAATCAGCCCCAGCATTTT.

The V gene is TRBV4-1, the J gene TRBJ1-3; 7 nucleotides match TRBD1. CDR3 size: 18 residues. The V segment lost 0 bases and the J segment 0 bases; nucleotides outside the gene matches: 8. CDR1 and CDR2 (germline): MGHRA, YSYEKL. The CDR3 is CASSQDPTGPSSGNTIYF. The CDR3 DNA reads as TGCGCCAGCAGCCAAGACCCGACAGGGCCAAGCTCTGGAAACACCATATATTTT.